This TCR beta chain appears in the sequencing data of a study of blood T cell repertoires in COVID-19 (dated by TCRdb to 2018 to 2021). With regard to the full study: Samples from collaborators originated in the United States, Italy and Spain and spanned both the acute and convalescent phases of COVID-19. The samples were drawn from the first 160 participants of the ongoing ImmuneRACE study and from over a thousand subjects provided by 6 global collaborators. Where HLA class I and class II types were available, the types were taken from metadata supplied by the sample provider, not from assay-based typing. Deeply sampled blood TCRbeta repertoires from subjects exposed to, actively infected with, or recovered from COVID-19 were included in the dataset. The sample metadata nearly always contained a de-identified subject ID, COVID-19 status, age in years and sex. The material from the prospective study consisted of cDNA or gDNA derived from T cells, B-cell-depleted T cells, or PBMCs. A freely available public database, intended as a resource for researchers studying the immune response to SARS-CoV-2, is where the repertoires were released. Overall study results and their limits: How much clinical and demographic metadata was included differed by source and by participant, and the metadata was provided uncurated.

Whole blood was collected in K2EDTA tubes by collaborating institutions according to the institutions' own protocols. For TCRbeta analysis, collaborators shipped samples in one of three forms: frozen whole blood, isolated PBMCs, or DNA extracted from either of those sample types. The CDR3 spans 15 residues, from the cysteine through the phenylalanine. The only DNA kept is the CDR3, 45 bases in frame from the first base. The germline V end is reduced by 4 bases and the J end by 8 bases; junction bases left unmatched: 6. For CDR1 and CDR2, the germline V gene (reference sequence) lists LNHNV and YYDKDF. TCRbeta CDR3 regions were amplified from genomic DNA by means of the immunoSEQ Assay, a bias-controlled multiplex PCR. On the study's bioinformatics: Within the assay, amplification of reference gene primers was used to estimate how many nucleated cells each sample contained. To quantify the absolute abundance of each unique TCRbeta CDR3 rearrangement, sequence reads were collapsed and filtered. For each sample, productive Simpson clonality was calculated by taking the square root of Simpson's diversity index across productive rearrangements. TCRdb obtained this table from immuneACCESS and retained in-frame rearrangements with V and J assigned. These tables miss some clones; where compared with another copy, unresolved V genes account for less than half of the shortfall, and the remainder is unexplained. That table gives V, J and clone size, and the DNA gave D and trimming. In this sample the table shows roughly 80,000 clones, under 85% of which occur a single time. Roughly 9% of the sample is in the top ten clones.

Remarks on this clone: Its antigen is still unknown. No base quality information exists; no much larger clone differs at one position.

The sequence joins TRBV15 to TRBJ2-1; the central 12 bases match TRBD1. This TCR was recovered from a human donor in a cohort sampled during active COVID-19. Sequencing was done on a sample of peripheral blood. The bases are TGTGCCACCAGCACATCCGGGACAGGGGGCGATGAGCAGTTCTTC. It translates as CATSTSGTGGDEQFF.